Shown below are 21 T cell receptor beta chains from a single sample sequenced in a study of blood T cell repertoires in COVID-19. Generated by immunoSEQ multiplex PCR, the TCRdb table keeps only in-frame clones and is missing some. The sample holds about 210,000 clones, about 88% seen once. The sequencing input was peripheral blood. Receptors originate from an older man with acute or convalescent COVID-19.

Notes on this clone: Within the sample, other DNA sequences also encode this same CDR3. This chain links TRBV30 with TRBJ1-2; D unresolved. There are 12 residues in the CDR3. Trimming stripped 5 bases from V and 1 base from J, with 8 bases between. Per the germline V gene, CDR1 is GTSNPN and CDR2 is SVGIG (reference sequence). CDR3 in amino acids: CAWAQLNYGYTF. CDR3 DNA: TGTGCCTGGGCTCAACTTAACTATGGCTACACCTTC.

CDR3 sequence (DNA): TGCAGTGCTAGTCGGCAGGGGGCCTCAGATACGCAGTATTTT. This codes for CSASRQGASDTQYF. This rearrangement joins TRBV20-1 to TRBJ2-3; 8 bases are shared with TRBD1. The CDR3 runs 14 residues. The germline gives CDR1 DFQATT, CDR2 SNEGSKA (reference sequence). Germline trimming cut 3 bases from V and 4 bases from J; bases unmatched to any gene: 6.

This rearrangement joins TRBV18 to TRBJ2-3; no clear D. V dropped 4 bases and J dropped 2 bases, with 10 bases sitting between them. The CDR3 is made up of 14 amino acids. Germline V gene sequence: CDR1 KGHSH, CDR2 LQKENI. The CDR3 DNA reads TGTGCCAGCTCACGCGAATTTTCCACAGATACGCAGTATTTT. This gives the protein CASSREFSTDTQYF.

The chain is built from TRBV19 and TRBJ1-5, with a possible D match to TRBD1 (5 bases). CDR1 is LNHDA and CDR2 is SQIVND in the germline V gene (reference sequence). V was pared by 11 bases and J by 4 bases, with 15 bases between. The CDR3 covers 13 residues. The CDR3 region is CARGGGRNQPQHF. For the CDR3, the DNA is TGTGCCCGCGGGGGGGGGAGAAATCAGCCCCAGCATTTT.

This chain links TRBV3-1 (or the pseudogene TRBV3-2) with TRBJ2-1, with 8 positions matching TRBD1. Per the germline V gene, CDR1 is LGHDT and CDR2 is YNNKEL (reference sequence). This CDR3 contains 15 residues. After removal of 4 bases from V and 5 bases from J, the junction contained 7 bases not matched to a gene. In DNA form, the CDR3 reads TGTGCCAGCAGCCCCCTTAGGACAGGGAACAATGAGCAGTTCTTC. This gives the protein CASSPLRTGNNEQFF.

The CDR3 protein is CASSYSASGRAGELFF. The CDR3 nucleotides read TGTGCCAGCAGTTACTCGGCTAGCGGGAGGGCCGGGGAGCTGTTTTTT. V gene TRBV6-5 combines with J gene TRBJ2-2, with 12 bases matching TRBD2. Germline V gene lookup returns CDR1 MNHEY and CDR2 SVGAGI. With 0 bases clipped from V and 6 bases from J, the junction kept 2 bases outside the gene matches. The CDR3 is 16 residues long.

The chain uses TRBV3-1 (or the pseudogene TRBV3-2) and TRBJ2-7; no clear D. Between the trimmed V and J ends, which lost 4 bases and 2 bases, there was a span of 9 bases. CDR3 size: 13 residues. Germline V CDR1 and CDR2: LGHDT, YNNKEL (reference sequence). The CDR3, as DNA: TGTGCCAGCAGCCCCGGTACCCCCTACGAGCAGTACTTC. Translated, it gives CASSPGTPYEQYF.

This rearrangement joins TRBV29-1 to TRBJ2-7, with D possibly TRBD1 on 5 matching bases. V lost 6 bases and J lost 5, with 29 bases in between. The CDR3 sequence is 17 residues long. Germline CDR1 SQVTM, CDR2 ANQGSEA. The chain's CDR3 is CSVSLGPWPTVLDEQYF. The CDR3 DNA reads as TGCAGCGTCTCACTGGGGCCTTGGCCCACCGTTTTAGACGAGCAGTACTTC.

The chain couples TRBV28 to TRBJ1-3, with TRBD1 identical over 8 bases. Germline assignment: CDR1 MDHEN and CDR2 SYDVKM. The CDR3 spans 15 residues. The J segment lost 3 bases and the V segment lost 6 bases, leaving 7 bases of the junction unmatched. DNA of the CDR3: TGTGCCAGCAGCGAGGACAGGGTGTATGGAAACACCATATATTTT. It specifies CASSEDRVYGNTIYF.

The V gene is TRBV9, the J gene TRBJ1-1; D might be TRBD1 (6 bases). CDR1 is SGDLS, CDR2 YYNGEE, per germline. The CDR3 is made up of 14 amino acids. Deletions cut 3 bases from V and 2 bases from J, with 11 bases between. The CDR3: CASSEGQINTEAFF. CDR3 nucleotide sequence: TGTGCCAGCAGCGAGGGACAAATCAACACTGAAGCTTTCTTT.

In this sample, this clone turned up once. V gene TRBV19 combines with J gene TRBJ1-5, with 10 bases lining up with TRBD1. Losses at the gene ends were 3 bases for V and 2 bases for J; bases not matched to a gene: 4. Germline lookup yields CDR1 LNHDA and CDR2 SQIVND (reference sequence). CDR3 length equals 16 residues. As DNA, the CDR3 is TGTGCCAGTAGTATCCCCGGGACAGGGGGCAATCAGCCCCAGCATTTT. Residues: CASSIPGTGGNQPQHF.

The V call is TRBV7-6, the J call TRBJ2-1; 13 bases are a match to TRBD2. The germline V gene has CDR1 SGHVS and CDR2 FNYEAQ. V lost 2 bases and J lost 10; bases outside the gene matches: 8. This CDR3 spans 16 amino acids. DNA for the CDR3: TGTGCCAGCAGCTTATTTGGACTAGCGGGAGATCTAGAGCAGTTCTTC. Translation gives CASSLFGLAGDLEQFF.

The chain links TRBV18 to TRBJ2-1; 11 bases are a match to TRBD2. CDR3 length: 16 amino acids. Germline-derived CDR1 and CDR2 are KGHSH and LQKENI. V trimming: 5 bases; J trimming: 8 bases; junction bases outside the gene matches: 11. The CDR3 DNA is TGTGCCAGCTCATCCCGCCAACTAGCGGGAGCCCATGAGCAGTTCTTC. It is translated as CASSSRQLAGAHEQFF.

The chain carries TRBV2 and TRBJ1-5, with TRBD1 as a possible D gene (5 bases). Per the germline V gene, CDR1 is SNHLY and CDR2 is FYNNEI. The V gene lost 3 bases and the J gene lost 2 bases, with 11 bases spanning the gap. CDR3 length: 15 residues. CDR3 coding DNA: TGTGCCAGCAGTGAGAAGGGGATTGGCAATCAGCCCCAGCATTTT. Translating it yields CASSEKGIGNQPQHF.

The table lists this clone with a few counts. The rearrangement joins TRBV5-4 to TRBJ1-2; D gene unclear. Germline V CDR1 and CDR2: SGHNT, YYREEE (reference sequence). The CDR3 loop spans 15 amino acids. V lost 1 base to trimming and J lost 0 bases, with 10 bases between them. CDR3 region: CASSLSLTTNYGYTF. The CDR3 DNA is TGTGCCAGCAGCTTGTCCTTGACAACTAACTATGGCTACACCTTC.

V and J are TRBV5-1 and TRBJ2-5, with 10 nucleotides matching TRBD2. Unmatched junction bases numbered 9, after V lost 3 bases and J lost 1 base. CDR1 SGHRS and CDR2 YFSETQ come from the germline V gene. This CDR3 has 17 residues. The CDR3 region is CASSSNVLAGAQETQYF. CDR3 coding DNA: TGCGCCAGCAGCTCCAATGTCCTAGCGGGGGCCCAAGAGACCCAGTACTTC.

CDR3 bases: TGTGCCAGCAGCCGGGACTATATCACGGAGCAGTTCTTC. This gives the protein CASSRDYITEQFF. The chain has TRBV7-7 and TRBJ2-1; TRBD2 aligns across 7 bases. The CDR3 covers 13 residues. The germline gives CDR1 SSHAT, CDR2 FNYEAQ (reference sequence). V lost 5 bases and J lost 10; bases outside the gene matches: 8.

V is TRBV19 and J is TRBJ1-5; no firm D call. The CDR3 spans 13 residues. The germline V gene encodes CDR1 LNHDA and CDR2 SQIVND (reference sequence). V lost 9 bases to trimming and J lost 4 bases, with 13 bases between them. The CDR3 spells CASDSRRNQPQHF. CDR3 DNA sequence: TGTGCCAGCGACTCACGGCGGAATCAGCCCCAGCATTTT.

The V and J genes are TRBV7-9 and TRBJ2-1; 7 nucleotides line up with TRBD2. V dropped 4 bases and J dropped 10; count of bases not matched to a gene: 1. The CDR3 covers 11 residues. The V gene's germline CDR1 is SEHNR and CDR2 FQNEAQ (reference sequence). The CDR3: CASSSGREQFF. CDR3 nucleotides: TGTGCCAGCAGCTCCGGGAGGGAGCAGTTCTTC. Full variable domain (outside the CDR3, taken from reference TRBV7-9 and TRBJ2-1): DTGVSQNPRHKITKRGQNVTFRCDPISEHNRLYWYRQTLGQGPEFLTYFQNEAQLEKSRLLSDRFSAERPKGSFSTLEIQRTEQGDSAMYLCASSSGREQFFGPGTRLTVL.

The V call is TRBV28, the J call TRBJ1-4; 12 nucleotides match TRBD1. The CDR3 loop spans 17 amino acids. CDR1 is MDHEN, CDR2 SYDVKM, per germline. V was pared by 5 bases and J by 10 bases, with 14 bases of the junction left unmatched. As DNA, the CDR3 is TGTGCCAGCAGTCTTTCCGGGACAGGGGGCGTCGGGGTAAAACTGTTTTTT. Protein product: CASSLSGTGGVGVKLFF.

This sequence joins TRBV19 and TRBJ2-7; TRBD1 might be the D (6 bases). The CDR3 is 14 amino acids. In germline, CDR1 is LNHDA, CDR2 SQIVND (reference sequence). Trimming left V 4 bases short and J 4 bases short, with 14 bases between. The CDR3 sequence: CASSSGRTVYEQYF. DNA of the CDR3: TGTGCCAGTAGTAGCGGGCGGACAGTTTACGAGCAGTACTTC.